A selection of T cell receptor beta chains follows, all from one sample in a study of spatial heterogeneity in lung cancer. TCRdb redid the calling of the 5' RACE reads with MiXCR, one entry per CDR3 protein. Altogether more than 10,000 distinct CDR3 sequences are present, 3% to 4.5% being singletons, with the ten largest covering more than 35%. Sequences were derived from PBMCs, sampled at surgery. The receptors originated from a male donor with early-stage non-small cell lung cancer. The CDR3 runs from the conserved cysteine through the conserved F or W. The D gene is left open where the match is weak. Clone sizes are shown as once, few or many counts, or a class when the clone is expanded.

j_gene: TRBJ1-6
d_gene: TRBD1
v_gene: TRBV20-1
abundance: many
CDR3nt: TGCAGTGCCCGGGACAGGGGGCGACCCAATTCACCCCTCCACTTT
CDR3aa: CSARDRGRPNSPLHF

j_gene: TRBJ2-7
d_gene: TRBD1
v_gene: TRBV20-1
abundance: medium-sized
CDR3nt: TGCAGTGCCGGGACAGGGGGCCCCGAGCAGTACTTC
CDR3aa: CSAGTGGPEQYF

j_gene: TRBJ1-6
d_gene: NA
v_gene: TRBV6-6
abundance: medium-sized
CDR3nt: TGTGCCAGCAGCCCCTCCGGGACCGCGCAATCACCCCTCCACTTT
CDR3aa: CASSPSGTAQSPLHF

j_gene: TRBJ2-1
d_gene: NA
v_gene: TRBV10-3
abundance: many
CDR3nt: TGTGCCATCAGTGAGAAGAGAGAGGCTGGGAATGAGCAGTTCTTC
CDR3aa: CAISEKREAGNEQFF

j_gene: TRBJ2-1
d_gene: TRBD2
v_gene: TRBV5-6
abundance: medium-sized
CDR3nt: TGTGCCAGCAGCTTGGGGACTAGCGACAATGAGCAGTTCTTC
CDR3aa: CASSLGTSDNEQFF

j_gene: TRBJ2-1
d_gene: NA
v_gene: TRBV18
abundance: many
CDR3nt: TGTGCCAGCTCACCCTCGGGGGACAATGAGCAGTTCTTC
CDR3aa: CASSPSGDNEQFF

j_gene: TRBJ2-5
d_gene: NA
v_gene: TRBV10-3
abundance: many
CDR3nt: TGTGCCTCGGAGCGGCCGGGTGAGACCCAGTACTTC
CDR3aa: CASERPGETQYF

j_gene: TRBJ2-7
d_gene: TRBD2
v_gene: TRBV4-2
abundance: many
CDR3nt: TGTGCCAGCAGCCAAGGGTTAGCGGGAGAGTACGAGCAGTACTTC
CDR3aa: CASSQGLAGEYEQYF

j_gene: TRBJ2-1
d_gene: NA
v_gene: TRBV27
abundance: few
CDR3nt: TGTGCCAGCAGGCTGGCTCGGGCCGCCCCGGGGGAGCAGTTCTTC
CDR3aa: CASRLARAAPGEQFF

j_gene: TRBJ1-4
d_gene: NA
v_gene: TRBV6-5
abundance: many
CDR3nt: TGTGCCAGCACCACCCTCGGGGGGACCGGGCCGGAAAAACTGTTTTTT
CDR3aa: CASTTLGGTGPEKLFF

j_gene: TRBJ2-7
d_gene: TRBD2
v_gene: TRBV6-2/TRBV6-3
abundance: many
CDR3nt: TGTGCCAGCAGTTACAGGGAGGGCGAGCAGTACTTC
CDR3aa: CASSYREGEQYF

j_gene: TRBJ2-5
d_gene: NA
v_gene: TRBV7-8
abundance: many
CDR3nt: TGTGCCAGCAGTGGGGTGGTAGAGACCCAGTACTTC
CDR3aa: CASSGVVETQYF

j_gene: TRBJ2-1
d_gene: NA
v_gene: TRBV7-9
abundance: many
CDR3nt: TGTGCCAGCAGCCCACACGGCAACCCCTACAATGAGCAGTTCTTC
CDR3aa: CASSPHGNPYNEQFF

j_gene: TRBJ1-2
d_gene: TRBD1
v_gene: TRBV5-1
abundance: many
CDR3nt: TGCGCCAGCAGCCAAGACAGGGACTATGGCTACACCTTC
CDR3aa: CASSQDRDYGYTF

j_gene: TRBJ1-1
d_gene: NA
v_gene: TRBV19
abundance: many
CDR3nt: TGTGCCAGTAGTATAGGCACAGTCACTGAAGCTTTCTTT
CDR3aa: CASSIGTVTEAFF

j_gene: TRBJ1-2
d_gene: TRBD1
v_gene: TRBV6-5
abundance: many
CDR3nt: TGTGCCAGCAGACCAGGGACAGGGATCGGCTATGGCTACACCTTC
CDR3aa: CASRPGTGIGYGYTF

j_gene: TRBJ1-6
d_gene: TRBD1
v_gene: TRBV28
abundance: many
CDR3nt: TGTGCCAGCAGTTTGGGGGGCGGGACAGGGGAGTCACCCCTCCACTTT
CDR3aa: CASSLGGGTGESPLHF

j_gene: TRBJ2-3
d_gene: NA
v_gene: TRBV21-1
abundance: few
CDR3nt: TGTGCCAGCAGCGAAATGGGACAGGGGGCGCGTATATTTTGCACAGATACGCAGTATTTT
CDR3aa: CASSEMGQGARIFCTDTQYF

j_gene: TRBJ2-3
d_gene: NA
v_gene: TRBV29-1
abundance: many
CDR3nt: TGCAGCGTTGCGAGGGCTACTAGCACAGATACGCAGTATTTT
CDR3aa: CSVARATSTDTQYF

j_gene: TRBJ2-7
d_gene: TRBD2
v_gene: TRBV7-2
abundance: many
CDR3nt: TGTGCCAGCAGCTTAGGGGTAGCGGGAGGGCCCTACGAGCAGTACTTC
CDR3aa: CASSLGVAGGPYEQYF

j_gene: TRBJ2-7
d_gene: TRBD1
v_gene: TRBV6-2/TRBV6-3
abundance: many
CDR3nt: TGTGCCAGCAGTCTCCGGGACAGGGATTTGCCCGAGCAGTACTTC
CDR3aa: CASSLRDRDLPEQYF

j_gene: TRBJ1-3
d_gene: TRBD1
v_gene: TRBV12-3/TRBV12-4
abundance: many
CDR3nt: TGTGCCAGCAGTCCCGCCGACAGGGAAGGAAACACCATATATTTT
CDR3aa: CASSPADREGNTIYF